This entry lists 27 T cell receptor beta chains sequenced from one sample in a study of blood T cell repertoires in COVID-19. Generated by immunoSEQ multiplex PCR, the TCRdb table keeps only in-frame clones and is missing some. Of tens of thousands of clones listed, 70% to 85% are singletons. The sample consisted of peripheral blood. These receptors originate from a man aged 55 to 70 with active or convalescent COVID-19.

The chain joins TRBV28 to TRBJ1-2, with TRBD1 matching 9 bases. The trim removed 3 bases at V and 7 bases at J, leaving 3 bases unmatched. This CDR3 has 13 amino acids. From germline, CDR1 is MDHEN and CDR2 SYDVKM. DNA of the CDR3: TGTGCCAGCAGTTTCCTGACAGGGGGTGGCTACACCTTC. It yields the protein CASSFLTGGGYTF.

The V gene is TRBV11-2, the J gene TRBJ2-1, with 8 positions matching TRBD1. Germline lookup yields CDR1 SGHAT and CDR2 FQNNGV. J was trimmed by 7 bases and V by 1 base; bases with no gene match: 6. CDR3 size: 15 residues. CDR3: CASSLVGTGRNEQFF. CDR3 in DNA: TGTGCCAGCAGCTTAGTGGGGACAGGCCGTAATGAGCAGTTCTTC.

In this sample, this clone turned up a few times. The CDR3 DNA is TGTGCCAGTAGTATCCTCCGAGACTATGGCTACACCTTC. Its protein is CASSILRDYGYTF. The V gene is TRBV19, the J gene TRBJ1-2, with D unclear. Germline CDR1 LNHDA, CDR2 SQIVND (reference sequence). The germline V and J ends were trimmed by 3 bases and 3 bases, with 8 bases remaining between them. The CDR3 has 13 amino acids.

CDR3 coding DNA: TGCAGTGCTAGTACCGGGACAGCCCTACAAGAGACCCAGTACTTC. Its protein product is CSASTGTALQETQYF. V and J are TRBV20-1 and TRBJ2-5, with 7 nucleotides matching TRBD1. CDR3 length: 15 residues. The V and J ends lost 3 bases and 2 bases, in that order; junction bases with no gene match: 9. The germline gives CDR1 DFQATT, CDR2 SNEGSKA (reference sequence).

The V call is TRBV9, the J call TRBJ2-2, with 8 bases that match TRBD1. Germline trimming cut 4 bases from V and 5 bases from J; bases unmatched to any gene: 4. From germline, CDR1 is SGDLS and CDR2 YYNGEE. The CDR3 is 14 amino acids. CDR3 coding DNA: TGTGCCAGCAGCACAAGGACAGGGACCGGGGAGCTGTTTTTT. Protein: CASSTRTGTGELFF.

V is TRBV6-5 and J is TRBJ1-1; D not resolved. Germline CDR1 and CDR2: MNHEY and SVGAGI. The V end lost 2 bases, the J end lost 0 bases, and 4 bases lay between the germline ends. This CDR3 has 13 residues. CDR3 loop: CASSYSMNTEAFF. CDR3 bases: TGTGCCAGCAGTTACAGCATGAACACTGAAGCTTTCTTT.

The chain combines TRBV4-1 with TRBJ2-5, with 11 bases lining up with TRBD2. J gave up 5 bases and V 3 bases, and 5 bases lay outside the gene matches. The CDR3 is 15 amino acids. The germline V gene has CDR1 MGHRA and CDR2 YSYEKL. CDR3 loop: CASSQIAGGTETQYF. CDR3 coding DNA: TGCGCCAGCAGCCAGATAGCGGGGGGGACTGAGACCCAGTACTTC.

V gene TRBV6-1 combines with J gene TRBJ2-5; 12 bases map to TRBD2. The junction had 9 bases not matched to a gene; V was cut back by 3 bases and J by 7 bases. The germline gives CDR1 MNHNS, CDR2 SASEGT. CDR3 length: 16 residues. The CDR3 region is CASSDFKGLAGGTQYF. As DNA, the CDR3 is TGTGCCAGCAGTGATTTTAAGGGACTAGCGGGTGGGACCCAGTACTTC.

The chain has TRBV3-1 (or the pseudogene TRBV3-2) and TRBJ2-2, with 9 bases identical to TRBD2. The germline V gene has CDR1 LGHDT and CDR2 YNNKEL (reference sequence). This CDR3 is built from 20 residues. V trimming: 1 base; J trimming: 0 bases; junction bases outside the gene matches: 12. CDR3 sequence reads: CASSQAGRRGGITNTGELFF. Written as DNA, the CDR3 is TGTGCCAGCAGCCAAGCAGGTCGGCGGGGGGGGATTACGAACACCGGGGAGCTGTTTTTT.

The rearrangement links TRBV5-4 to TRBJ2-4, with D possibly TRBD1 on 7 matching bases. The CDR3 is 15 amino acids. The V and J ends lost 2 bases and 12 bases respectively, with 21 bases between them. Germline assignment: CDR1 SGHNT and CDR2 YYREEE (reference sequence). CDR3 protein: CASSFVGGGGENQYF. CDR3 DNA sequence: TGTGCCAGCAGCTTTGTAGGGGGCGGAGGGGAGAATCAGTACTTC.

The chain employs TRBV7-3 and TRBJ2-3; 7 bases are a match to TRBD2. Unmatched junction bases numbered 3, after V lost 6 bases and J lost 6 bases. The CDR3 spans 12 residues. The germline gives CDR1 SGHTA, CDR2 FQGTGA. CDR3 nucleotides: TGTGCCAGCAGAGGGGAGGGGGATACGCAGTATTTT. Translating it yields CASRGEGDTQYF.

The V call is TRBV5-1, the J call TRBJ2-1; TRBD2 aligns across 7 bases. Germline-derived CDR1 and CDR2 are SGHRS and YFSETQ. The CDR3 is 12 amino acids. Trimming removed 0 bases from V and 9 bases from J; junction bases left unmatched: 0. DNA of the CDR3: TGCGCCAGCAGCTTGGGGGAGGGTGAGCAGTTCTTC. Its translation: CASSLGEGEQFF.

The V and J genes are TRBV7-2 and TRBJ2-1; TRBD1 might be the D (6 bases). V was pared by 7 bases and J by 5 bases, with 12 bases between. The germline CDR1 and CDR2 sequences are SGHTA and FQGNSA. This CDR3 region has 13 residues. This CDR3 reads CASTRGTNNEQFF. The CDR3 DNA reads as TGTGCCAGCACCCGAGGGACAAACAATGAGCAGTTCTTC.

The chain employs TRBV12-3 or TRBV12-4 and TRBJ1-5; tentatively, D is TRBD1 (5 bases). Deletions cut 7 bases from V and 4 bases from J, with 11 bases between. The CDR3 is 13 residues long. The CDR3 bases are TGTGCCAGCACCTTTGGGGGGAATCAGCCCCAGCATTTT. As protein: CASTFGGNQPQHF.

The chain uses TRBV25-1 and TRBJ1-2; 9 bases agree with TRBD1. The CDR3 consists of 14 residues. Germline V gene sequence: CDR1 MGHDK, CDR2 SYGVNS. V was pared by 2 bases and J by 8 bases, with 6 bases of the junction left unmatched. This CDR3 reads CASSEGDREGGYTF. CDR3 coding DNA: TGTGCCAGCAGTGAAGGGGACAGGGAGGGCGGCTACACCTTC.

V and J are TRBV19 and TRBJ2-1, with D possibly TRBD1 on 8 matching bases. Germline assignment: CDR1 LNHDA and CDR2 SQIVND (reference sequence). The length of the CDR3 is 14 residues. Trimming removed 8 bases from V and 4 bases from J, with 15 bases in between. In DNA form, the CDR3 reads TGTGCCAGTGTCAGGGGGCGGGGGTACAATGAGCAGTTCTTC. Translated: CASVRGRGYNEQFF.

The rearrangement uses TRBV7-9 and TRBJ1-4, with 10 bases lining up with TRBD1. The length of the CDR3 is 15 residues. The germline V gene encodes CDR1 SEHNR and CDR2 FQNEAQ (reference sequence). J was trimmed by 4 bases and V by 5 bases; bases with no gene match: 4. The CDR3: CASSPRTGGNEKLFF. CDR3 in DNA: TGTGCCAGCAGCCCGCGGACAGGGGGTAATGAAAAACTGTTTTTT.

This chain connects TRBV3-1 (or the pseudogene TRBV3-2) to TRBJ2-1, with a possible D match to TRBD2 (5 bases). CDR3 length: 14 amino acids. V lost 2 bases and J lost 9, with 14 bases in between. CDR1 and CDR2 (germline): LGHDT, YNNKEL (reference sequence). The CDR3 DNA follows: TGTGCCAGCAGCCAATCCGAGACTAAAGGTGAGCAGTTCTTC. Encoded protein: CASSQSETKGEQFF.

The V call is TRBV9, the J call TRBJ1-1; D might be TRBD1 (6 bases). The CDR3 extends over 15 amino acids. Germline values: CDR1 SGDLS, CDR2 YYNGEE. Trimming took off 0 bases at V and 1 base at J, with 10 bases between the two ends. The CDR3 loop is CASSVDPGANTEAFF. As DNA, the CDR3 is TGTGCCAGCAGCGTAGACCCAGGGGCGAACACTGAAGCTTTCTTT.

The rearrangement links TRBV10-3 to TRBJ2-2, with 10 bases lining up with TRBD2. Trimming at V came to 8 bases and at J to 3 bases, leaving 3 bases not matched to a gene. The germline gives CDR1 ENHRY, CDR2 SYGVKD. This CDR3 comprises 14 residues. The CDR3 bases are TGTGCCATCGCCGGGACTAGCGACACCGGGGAGCTGTTTTTT. This sequence encodes CAIAGTSDTGELFF.

About this clone itself: The junction and the germline gene differ at one end; a read error may be behind it. The chain employs TRBV28 and TRBJ2-5; 9 positions match TRBD2. Germline assignment: CDR1 MDHEN and CDR2 SYDVKM. This CDR3 region has 16 residues. The CDR3 sequence is CATSTPRGGAKETQYF. CDR3 sequence (DNA): TGTGCCACCAGTACCCCCCGCGGGGGGGCTAAAGAGACCCAGTACTTC.

The chain joins TRBV5-1 to TRBJ1-2; TRBD1 might be the D (5 bases). The germline V gene has CDR1 SGHRS and CDR2 YFSETQ. Trimming shortened V by 4 bases and J by 6 bases, and 16 bases separated the two germline ends. This CDR3 contains 14 residues. The CDR3 sequence: CASSPRMAGDGYTF. DNA for the CDR3: TGCGCCAGCAGCCCAAGAATGGCGGGGGATGGCTACACCTTC.

The chain uses TRBV7-3 and TRBJ2-1; D may be TRBD2 (6 bases). The CDR3 is 15 residues long. V was clipped by 5 bases and J by 0 bases, with 11 bases between them. Germline CDR1 is SGHTA and CDR2 is FQGTGA. In DNA form, the CDR3 reads TGTGCCAGCAGCGCCACTAGCAGCTCCTACAATGAGCAGTTCTTC. Its protein is CASSATSSSYNEQFF. Looking up the rest from reference TRBV7-3 and TRBJ2-1 gives the full variable domain: GAGVSQTPSNKVTEKGKYVELRCDPISGHTALYWYRQSLGQGPEFLIYFQGTGAADDSGLPNDRFFAVRPEGSVSTLKIQRTERGDSAVYLCASSATSSSYNEQFFGPGTRLTVL.

The genes are TRBV5-8 and TRBJ1-1, with D perhaps TRBD1 (5 bases). Trimming removed 0 bases from V and 1 base from J, with 7 bases in between. Germline CDR1 reads SGHTS; CDR2 reads YDEGEE. CDR3 length: 14 residues. The CDR3: CASSLAGRNTEAFF. The DNA for the CDR3 is TGTGCCAGCAGCTTGGCAGGGCGGAACACTGAAGCTTTCTTT.

This clone occurred once. The chain has TRBV4-3 and TRBJ2-5; TRBD1 aligns across 7 bases. This CDR3 comprises 16 residues. The trim removed 0 bases at V and 3 bases at J, leaving 7 bases unmatched. Germline values: CDR1 LGHNA, CDR2 YSLEER. CDR3 nucleotide sequence: TGCGCCAGCAGCCAAGATATAAGGGGGCGCGAAGAGACCCAGTACTTC. This encodes CASSQDIRGREETQYF.

The chain uses TRBV28 and TRBJ1-4, with 8 bases matching TRBD1. V dropped 6 bases and J dropped 4; count of bases not matched to a gene: 10. Germline-derived CDR1 and CDR2 are MDHEN and SYDVKM. CDR3 length: 16 residues. Here the CDR3 reads CASSRNTGGFNEKLFF. The CDR3 region has the DNA TGTGCCAGCAGCCGAAACACAGGGGGGTTTAATGAAAAACTGTTTTTT.

The gene calls are TRBV29-1 and TRBJ2-1; 8 positions agree with TRBD2. Trimming at V came to 2 bases and at J to 4 bases, leaving 1 base not matched to a gene. The CDR3 loop spans 13 amino acids. Germline lookup yields CDR1 SQVTM and CDR2 ANQGSEA. Here the CDR3 DNA reads TGCAGCGTTGAACCGGGGGGGTACAATGAGCAGTTCTTC. Translation gives CSVEPGGYNEQFF.